The 2 T cell receptor beta chains in this list originate from one sample, sequenced in a study of T cell clonality in common variable immunodeficiency. The table came from immunoSEQ multiplex PCR; TCRdb's copy has only in-frame clones and leaves some out. Listed for the sample are around 57,000 clones, none seen a single time. Sequencing was done on a sample of peripheral blood mononuclear cells. The source of these receptors is a person aged 18 to 70 in good health.

This clone was recorded a few times. The CDR3 end falls 3 residues outside the read, so it is completed with the germline J gene. This rearrangement joins TRBV2 to TRBJ1-6, with 9 nucleotides matching TRBD1. Germline V gene data show CDR1 as SNHLY and CDR2 as FYNNEI. This CDR3 is 17 amino acids long. Unmatched junction bases numbered 14, after V lost 7 bases and J lost 7 bases. Incomplete CDR3 DNA: TGTGCCAGCAAGGACCTCCCCTTGGGACAGGGAAATTCACCC. The encoded protein is CASKDLPLGQGNSP. The entire CDR3 reads CASKDLPLGQGNSPLHF.

This clone was seen repeatedly, ten times or more. The CDR3 extends 3 residues past the end of the read, so its final part is completed from the germline J gene. This chain connects TRBV6-2 or TRBV6-3 to TRBJ2-7; TRBD2 aligns across 9 bases. The CDR3 totals 15 residues. The V segment lost 7 bases and the J segment 3 bases; nucleotides outside the gene matches: 10. Germline lookup yields CDR1 MNHEY and CDR2 SVGEGT. CDR3 sequence: CASTTYGSGSYEQYF. Incomplete CDR3 DNA: TGTGCCAGCACGACCTACGGTAGCGGGAGCTACGAG.